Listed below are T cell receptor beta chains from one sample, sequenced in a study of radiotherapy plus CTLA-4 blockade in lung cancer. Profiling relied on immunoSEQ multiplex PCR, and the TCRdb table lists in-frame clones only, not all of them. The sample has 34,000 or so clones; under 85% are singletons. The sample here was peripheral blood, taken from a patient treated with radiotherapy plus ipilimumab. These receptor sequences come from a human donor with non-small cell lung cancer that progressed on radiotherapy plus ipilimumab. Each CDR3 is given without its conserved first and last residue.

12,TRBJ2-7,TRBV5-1,ASSIGTVAYEQY
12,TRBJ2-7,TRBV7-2,ASSSGTGYYEQY
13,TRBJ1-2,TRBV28,ASSSWGALNYGYT
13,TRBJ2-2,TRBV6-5,ASSYSAENTGELF
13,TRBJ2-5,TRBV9,ASSVGTTYQETQY
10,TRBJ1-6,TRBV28,ATRVGNSPLH
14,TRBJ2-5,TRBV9,ASSGGTSGGQETQY
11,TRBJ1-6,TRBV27,ASHRGYNSPLH
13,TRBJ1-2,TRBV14,ASSPLGGANYGYT
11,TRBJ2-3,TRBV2,ASSEAAGTTEY
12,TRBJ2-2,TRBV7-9,ASSFGPNSGELF
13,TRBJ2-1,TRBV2,ASLLEAGYINEQF
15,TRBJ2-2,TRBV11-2,ASSLDRGRMDTGELF
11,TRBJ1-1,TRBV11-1,ASSSYPSNEAF
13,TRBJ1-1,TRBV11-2,ASSSPQGLNTEAF
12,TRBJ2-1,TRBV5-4,ASTLGTGHNEQF
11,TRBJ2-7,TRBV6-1,ASSGTGVDEQY
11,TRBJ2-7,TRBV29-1,SAGQGPHYEQY
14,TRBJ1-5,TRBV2,ASSHTSDNLDQPQH
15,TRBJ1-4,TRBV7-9,ASSLDRGVATNEKLF
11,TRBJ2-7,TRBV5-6,ASSLGRSYEQY
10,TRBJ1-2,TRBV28,ASSLTATGYT
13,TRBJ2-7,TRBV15,ATSRDRIRKDEQY
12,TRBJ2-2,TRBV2,ASTRDRNTGELF
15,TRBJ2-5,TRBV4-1,ASSQGKGLAYQETQY
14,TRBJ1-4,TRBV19,ASSIKGTTRNEKLF
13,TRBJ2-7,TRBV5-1,ASSLIGGLDYEQY
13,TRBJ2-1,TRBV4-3,ASSPLAGAGNEQF
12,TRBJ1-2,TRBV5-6,ASSFGGRDYGYT
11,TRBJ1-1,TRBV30,AWTPVLNTEAF
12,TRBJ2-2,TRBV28,ASSFPLTSGELF
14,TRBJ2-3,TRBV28,ASRPENTGVADTQY
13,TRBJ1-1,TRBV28,ASKLRGSAHTEAF
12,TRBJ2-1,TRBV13,ASSSVAGGNEQF
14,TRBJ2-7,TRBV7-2,ASSSPQGIGSNEQY
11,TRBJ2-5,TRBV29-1,SVEWGPQETQY
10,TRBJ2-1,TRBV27,ASSGSYNEQF
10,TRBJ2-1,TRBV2,ASSESYYEQF
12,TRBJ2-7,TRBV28,ASRNGQPPYEQY
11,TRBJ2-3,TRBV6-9,ASSYSLADTQY
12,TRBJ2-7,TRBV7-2,ASSPDRGSYEQY
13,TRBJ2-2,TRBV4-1,ASSQGPGSTGELF
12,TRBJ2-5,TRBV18,ASSPPSPIETQY
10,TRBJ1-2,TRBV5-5,ASSAGTVGYT
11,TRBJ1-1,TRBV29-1,SAQTGLNTEAF
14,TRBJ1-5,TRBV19,ASNLQSRGDTEPQH
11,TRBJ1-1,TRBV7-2,ASSLVGNTEAF
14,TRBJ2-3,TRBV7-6,ASSLGAQGATDTQY